These 24 T cell receptor beta chains share one sample of origin, sequenced in a study of PD-1 blockade in classical Hodgkin lymphoma. Stated time point: newly diagnosed, previously untreated cHL patient sample. With magnetic negative selection, CD4+ T cells were purified from PBMCs that had been thawed. Data came from immunoSEQ multiplex PCR; TCRdb stores just in-frame clones and leaves some out. The table shows tens of thousands of clones, with roughly 90% occurring only once. The sample was CD4+ T cells from blood. The receptors here all came from a human donor with classical Hodgkin lymphoma.

This clone was counted a single time. The J gene is TRBJ2-5, the V gene TRBV7-2, with D perhaps matching TRBD1 (6 bases). Germline loops: CDR1 SGHTA, CDR2 FQGNSA. The CDR3 runs 15 residues. The ends were cut back, 5 bases at V and 2 bases at J, with 15 bases in the middle. CDR3 in amino acids: CASSTRTAQQETQYF. The CDR3 DNA is TGTGCCAGCAGCACCCGGACAGCGCAACAAGAGACCCAGTACTTC. The full variable domain, with the rest looked up from reference TRBV7-2 and TRBJ2-5, is GAGVSQSPSNKVTEKGKDVELRCDPISGHTALYWYRQSLGQGLEFLIYFQGNSAPDKSGLPSDRFSAERTGGSVSTLTIQRTQQEDSAVYLCASSTRTAQQETQYFGPGTRLLVL.

The J gene is TRBJ2-7, the V gene TRBV19; 7 bases are a match to TRBD2. The CDR3 length is 15 residues. The germline gives CDR1 LNHDA, CDR2 SQIVND (reference sequence). V gave up 6 bases and J gave up 0 bases; unmatched junction bases: 8. CDR3 sequence (DNA): TGTGCCAGTAGGGATCGCGGCGGGAGCTCCTACGAGCAGTACTTC. Encoded protein: CASRDRGGSSYEQYF. Looking up the rest from reference TRBV19 and TRBJ2-7 gives the full variable domain: DGGITQSPKYLFRKEGQNVTLSCEQNLNHDAMYWYRQDPGQGLRLIYYSQIVNDFQKGDIAEGYSVSREKKESFPLTVTSAQKNPTAFYLCASRDRGGSSYEQYFGPGTRLTVT.

This clone was recorded a few times. The V gene is TRBV10-1, the J gene TRBJ2-2; 7 nucleotides agree with TRBD1. The CDR3 has 17 residues. The V and J ends lost 3 bases and 2 bases, in that order; junction bases with no gene match: 9. Looked up from germline, CDR1 is WNHNN and CDR2 is SYGVQD (reference sequence). In DNA form, the CDR3 reads TGCGCCAGCAGTGATCTCTCCGGGGACAGCAACACCGGGGAGCTGTTTTTT. It is translated as CASSDLSGDSNTGELFF.

This chain connects TRBV10-2 to TRBJ2-7, with 11 bases aligning to TRBD2. CDR3 length: 15 amino acids. Germline-derived CDR1 and CDR2 are WSHSY and SAAADI. Trimming cost V 8 bases and J 9 bases; bases outside gene matches: 15. Written as DNA, the CDR3 is TGCGCCAGCTGCAAGAGTGGGACTAGCGGCGCGGGGCAGTACTTC. Amino acid sequence: CASCKSGTSGAGQYF.

In this sample, this clone turned up once. The chain carries TRBV4-1 and TRBJ2-3, with 7 bases that match TRBD2. The CDR3 totals 15 residues. Germline trimming cut 0 bases from V and 2 bases from J; bases unmatched to any gene: 2. In germline, CDR1 is MGHRA, CDR2 YSYEKL. This CDR3 is CASSQELADTDTQYF. Here the CDR3 DNA reads TGCGCCAGCAGCCAAGAGCTAGCGGACACAGATACGCAGTATTTT.

The chain is built from TRBV27 and TRBJ2-5; 10 nucleotides line up with TRBD2. Germline CDR1 MNHEY, CDR2 SMNVEV (reference sequence). J was trimmed by 5 bases and V by 4 bases; bases with no gene match: 7. CDR3 length: 15 residues. Written as DNA, the CDR3 is TGTGCCAGCAGTTCCACGGGACTAGCGCCCGAGACCCAGTACTTC. This gives the protein CASSSTGLAPETQYF.

The rearrangement joins TRBV7-7 to TRBJ2-3; 12 nucleotides line up with TRBD2. CDR3 length: 16 amino acids. Per the germline V gene, CDR1 is SSHAT and CDR2 is FNYEAQ (reference sequence). Trimming took 2 bases from V and 6 from J; bases not matched to a gene: 6. DNA for the CDR3: TGTGCCAGCAGCTTAAGACTAGCGGGAGAAGGGGATACGCAGTATTTT. This encodes CASSLRLAGEGDTQYF.

The J gene is TRBJ2-5, the V gene TRBV5-4, with D unresolved. The germline CDR1 and CDR2 sequences are SGHNT and YYREEE (reference sequence). The CDR3 loop spans 16 amino acids. V lost 4 bases to trimming and J lost 4 bases, with 20 bases between them. CDR3 region: CASSQKFRRAGETQYF. CDR3 bases: TGTGCCAGCAGCCAGAAATTCCGACGTGCAGGAGAGACCCAGTACTTC. Full variable domain (rest looked up from reference TRBV5-4 and TRBJ2-5): ETGVTQSPTHLIKTRGQQVTLRCSSQSGHNTVSWYQQALGQGPQFIFQYYREEENGRGNFPPRFSGLQFPNYSSELNVNALELDDSALYLCASSQKFRRAGETQYFGPGTRLLVL.

The chain uses TRBV28 and TRBJ2-5; 7 bases match TRBD2. Trimming removed 6 bases from V and 4 bases from J; junction bases left unmatched: 14. The germline CDR1 and CDR2 sequences are MDHEN and SYDVKM. CDR3 length equals 16 residues. CDR3: CASRPPGGGSGETQYF. For the CDR3, the DNA is TGTGCCAGCAGGCCCCCGGGCGGCGGGAGCGGAGAGACCCAGTACTTC.

The V call is TRBV6-1, the J call TRBJ1-5, with 8 bases fitting TRBD1. Germline V CDR1 and CDR2: MNHNS, SASEGT. The CDR3 extends over 13 amino acids. V lost 6 bases to trimming and J lost 4 bases; unmatched junction nucleotides: 2. Here the CDR3 reads CASRRTGNQPQHF. The CDR3 DNA follows: TGTGCCAGCAGAAGGACAGGGAATCAGCCCCAGCATTTT.

The chain joins TRBV28 to TRBJ2-5; the match to TRBD1 covers 7 bases. The CDR3 has 14 amino acids. V dropped 7 bases and J dropped 1; count of bases not matched to a gene: 6. In germline, CDR1 is MDHEN, CDR2 SYDVKM. CDR3 nucleotide sequence: TGTGCCAGCACATCAACAGGGGTCCAAGAGACCCAGTACTTC. Its protein is CASTSTGVQETQYF.

The chain has TRBV30 and TRBJ2-2, with D tentatively TRBD2 (5 bases). CDR3 length equals 15 residues. Germline assignment: CDR1 GTSNPN and CDR2 SVGIG (reference sequence). DNA of the CDR3: TGTGCACGGAACCCAGGATCGGGAAACACCGGGGAGCTGTTTTTT. Protein sequence: CARNPGSGNTGELFF.

CDR3 coding DNA: TGTGCCAGCAGAGTCGGACTAGCGGGAGGTTACTACGAGCAGTACTTC. The encoded protein is CASRVGLAGGYYEQYF. The chain couples TRBV2 to TRBJ2-7; TRBD2 matches at 14 bases. Germline V CDR1 and CDR2: SNHLY, FYNNEI. V trimming: 6 bases; J trimming: 3 bases; junction bases outside the gene matches: 7. This CDR3 spans 16 amino acids. Complete variable domain (other parts from reference TRBV2 and TRBJ2-7): EPEVTQTPSHQVTQMGQEVILRCVPISNHLYFYWYRQILGQKVEFLVSFYNNEISEKSEIFDDQFSVERPDGSNFTLKIRSTKLEDSAMYFCASRVGLAGGYYEQYFGPGTRLTVT.

The CDR3 DNA reads as TGTGCCAGCAGCCAAACAGCGGGCTACGAGCAGTACTTC. Translation: CASSQTAGYEQYF. The V and J genes are TRBV7-2 and TRBJ2-7, with D tentatively TRBD2 (6 bases). The V gene lost 5 bases and the J gene lost 3 bases, with 11 bases spanning the gap. The CDR3 covers 13 residues. Germline V lookup: CDR1 SGHTA, CDR2 FQGNSA.

V gene TRBV10-3 combines with J gene TRBJ1-2, with unresolved D. V lost 7 bases and J lost 4, with 16 bases in between. Germline V gene sequence: CDR1 ENHRY, CDR2 SYGVKD. The CDR3 sequence is 14 residues long. The CDR3 is CAIKGREGGYGYTF. The CDR3 DNA follows: TGTGCCATCAAGGGAAGGGAGGGAGGCTATGGCTACACCTTC.

The rearrangement links TRBV4-3 to TRBJ1-1; D is possibly TRBD1 (6 bases). Germline V gene sequence: CDR1 LGHNA, CDR2 YSLEER. The CDR3 length is 14 residues. The ends were cut back, 3 bases at V and 10 bases at J, with 18 bases in the middle. In DNA, the CDR3 is TGCGCCAGCAGCCATCCTGGGGCAGGGGTGGGAGCTTTCTTT. It specifies CASSHPGAGVGAFF.

This chain links TRBV21-1 with TRBJ2-7; TRBD2, as called in the table, went unchecked against the DNA. TRBV21-1 is a pseudogene locus. The CDR3 spans 14 residues. CDR3 protein: CASSNRDSSYEQYF. The DNA for the CDR3 is TGTGCCAGCAGCAACCGGGACTCCTCCTACGAGCAGTACTTC.

This chain uses TRBV4-3 with TRBJ2-6; 11 positions agree with TRBD2. Germline V gene data show CDR1 as LGHNA and CDR2 as YSLEER. The CDR3 spans 20 residues. Trimming at V came to 0 bases and at J to 0 bases, leaving 7 bases not matched to a gene. The CDR3 DNA is TGCGCCAGCAGCCAAGAAGTAGCGGGAGGGCTTGGCTCTGGGGCCAACGTCCTGACTTTC. Amino acids: CASSQEVAGGLGSGANVLTF.

This rearrangement joins TRBV27 to TRBJ2-4; D possibly corresponds to TRBD1 (5 bases). The V end was cut by 4 bases, the J end by 0 bases, with 10 bases between. CDR3 length: 15 residues. Germline loops: CDR1 MNHEY, CDR2 SMNVEV (reference sequence). CDR3 sequence (DNA): TGTGCCAGCAGTTGGGGCGATCTAGCCAAAAACATTCAGTACTTC. Translating gives CASSWGDLAKNIQYF.

This chain connects TRBV7-2 to TRBJ2-3; D is ambiguous. Trimming shortened V by 1 base and J by 0 bases, and 5 bases separated the two germline ends. The CDR3 has 14 amino acids. The germline V gene encodes CDR1 SGHTA and CDR2 FQGNSA. In DNA, the CDR3 is TGTGCCAGCAGCTTAGATCTTAGCACAGATACGCAGTATTTT. It is translated as CASSLDLSTDTQYF.

The J gene is TRBJ2-5, the V gene TRBV19; no firm D call. Gene TRBJ2-7 matches the end of the DNA better, so the J call may be wrong. The CDR3 sequence is 13 residues long. Germline CDR1 LNHDA, CDR2 SQIVND (reference sequence). DNA of the CDR3: TGTGCCAGTAGTATAGCATCCTCCTACGAGCAGTACTTC. It yields the protein CASSIASSYEQYF.

This clone was observed a single time. The V call is TRBV30, the J call TRBJ1-1; 9 bases fit TRBD1. The CDR3 sequence is 12 residues long. The junction had 6 bases not matched to a gene; V was cut back by 2 bases and J by 11 bases. Germline values: CDR1 GTSNPN, CDR2 SVGIG (reference sequence). The CDR3 nucleotides read TGTGCCTGGAGTCCCCGGGACAGGGACGCTTTCTTT. It yields the protein CAWSPRDRDAFF.

The V and J genes are TRBV6-6 and TRBJ1-4; 9 bases match TRBD1. The J segment lost 8 bases and the V segment lost 6 bases, leaving 7 bases of the junction unmatched. Germline V gene data show CDR1 as MNHNY and CDR2 as SVGAGI (reference sequence). The length of the CDR3 is 14 residues. This chain's CDR3 is CASRLGGTGEKLFF. The CDR3 DNA sequence: TGTGCCAGCAGGCTCGGGGGGACAGGGGAAAAACTGTTTTTT.

This clone was seen a handful of times. The chain has TRBV30 and TRBJ1-3, with D possibly being TRBD1 (5 bases). Germline assignment: CDR1 GTSNPN and CDR2 SVGIG (reference sequence). V was shortened by 1 base and J by 1 base, with 14 bases between the two germline ends. This CDR3 has 16 residues. The CDR3 nucleotides read TGTGCCTGGAGTGAGGAGGACATCGGATCTGGAAACACCATATATTTT. It translates to CAWSEEDIGSGNTIYF.